A single sample is the source of the 27 T cell receptor beta chains below, sequenced in a study of blood T cell repertoires in COVID-19. Clones were read by immunoSEQ multiplex PCR, and TCRdb kept only the in-frame ones, dropping some. The table shows 180,000 or so clones, with around 85% occurring only once. What was sequenced was peripheral blood. The receptors derive from a woman aged 55-69 years with acute or convalescent COVID-19.

This clone was seen a handful of times. V usage is TRBV6-5 and J usage is TRBJ2-3; 7 positions match TRBD2. Germline loops: CDR1 MNHEY, CDR2 SVGAGI. V dropped 6 bases and J dropped 2; count of bases not matched to a gene: 8. This CDR3 is built from 15 residues. CDR3 nucleotides: TGTGCCAGCAGGGTGACTAGCAGCCTCACAGATACGCAGTATTTT. This sequence encodes CASRVTSSLTDTQYF.

The chain carries TRBV2 and TRBJ2-1; TRBD1 matches 8 bases. The length of the CDR3 is 12 residues. CDR1 and CDR2 from the germline V gene are SNHLY and FYNNEI. V was pared by 6 bases and J by 7 bases, with 2 bases of the junction left unmatched. The chain's CDR3 is CASRRTGNEQFF. In DNA, the CDR3 is TGTGCCAGCAGAAGGACAGGGAATGAGCAGTTCTTC.

This chain connects TRBV6-5 to TRBJ2-3; a possible D gene is TRBD1 (5 bases). CDR3 length: 12 residues. Germline CDR1 and CDR2: MNHEY and SVGAGI. V gave up 8 bases and J gave up 4 bases, with 10 bases separating them. This CDR3 reads CASGVGPDTQYF. The CDR3 nucleotides read TGTGCCAGCGGGGTGGGGCCAGATACGCAGTATTTT.

This chain joins TRBV3-1 (or the pseudogene TRBV3-2) and TRBJ1-3; perhaps TRBD1 as D (6 bases). Germline loops: CDR1 LGHDT, CDR2 YNNKEL (reference sequence). The V end lost 2 bases, the J end lost 0 bases, and 8 bases lay between the germline ends. The CDR3 consists of 15 residues. The CDR3 DNA reads TGTGCCAGCAGCCAAACAGGGACCTCTGGAAACACCATATATTTT. Protein product: CASSQTGTSGNTIYF.

This chain links TRBV7-2 with TRBJ1-5; 9 bases line up with TRBD1. From germline, CDR1 is SGHTA and CDR2 FQGNSA. The V and J ends lost 2 bases and 6 bases, in that order; junction bases with no gene match: 5. The CDR3 totals 15 residues. CDR3 in amino acids: CASSLQDRGSQPQHF. Written as DNA, the CDR3 is TGTGCCAGCAGCTTACAGGACAGGGGATCTCAGCCCCAGCATTTT.

V gene TRBV28 combines with J gene TRBJ1-5; D is unresolved. The CDR3 covers 14 residues. The germline gives CDR1 MDHEN, CDR2 SYDVKM. V was clipped by 3 bases and J by 6 bases, with 12 bases between them. In DNA, the CDR3 is TGTGCCAGCAGTTTTGTGGAGGTGAGTCAGCCCCAGCATTTT. It codes for CASSFVEVSQPQHF.

The chain links TRBV18 to TRBJ2-7, with D perhaps TRBD1 (6 bases). Germline V CDR1 and CDR2: KGHSH, LQKENI. This CDR3 is built from 13 residues. The V end lost 3 bases, the J end lost 3 bases, and 9 bases lay between the germline ends. DNA of the CDR3: TGTGCCAGCTCACCTCGGACAGACTACGAGCAGTACTTC. Translated, it gives CASSPRTDYEQYF. Full variable domain (rest looked up from reference TRBV18 and TRBJ2-7): NAGVMQNPRHLVRRRGQEARLRCSPMKGHSHVYWYRQLPEEGLKFMVYLQKENIIDESGMPKERFSAEFPKEGPSILRIQQVVRGDSAAYFCASSPRTDYEQYFGPGTRLTVT.

This chain uses TRBV6-5 with TRBJ2-4; D is possibly TRBD2 (6 bases). V was trimmed by 6 bases and J by 4 bases, leaving 13 bases between them. The CDR3 consists of 14 residues. Germline CDR1 reads MNHEY; CDR2 reads SVGAGI. The CDR3 sequence is CASSLQGTKNIQYF. The CDR3 DNA reads TGTGCCAGCAGCCTCCAAGGGACTAAAAACATTCAGTACTTC.

The chain carries TRBV6-1 and TRBJ2-2, with 7 bases aligning to TRBD1. Trimming at V came to 3 bases and at J to 6 bases, leaving 1 base not matched to a gene. The germline V gene has CDR1 MNHNS and CDR2 SASEGT. The CDR3 consists of 13 residues. The CDR3 DNA reads as TGTGCCAGCAGTGAGCAGGGGGCCGGGGAGCTGTTTTTT. This sequence encodes CASSEQGAGELFF.

This chain uses TRBV27 with TRBJ1-1; TRBD1 matches 8 bases. J gave up 10 bases and V 4 bases, and 11 bases lay outside the gene matches. Germline V lookup: CDR1 MNHEY, CDR2 SMNVEV (reference sequence). CDR3 length: 14 amino acids. CDR3: CASSSAPHRGGAFF. The CDR3 region has the DNA TGTGCCAGCAGTTCTGCCCCCCACAGGGGGGGAGCTTTCTTT.

This rearrangement joins TRBV3-1 (or the pseudogene TRBV3-2) to TRBJ1-3; D may be TRBD1 (5 bases). The V gene's germline CDR1 is LGHDT and CDR2 YNNKEL (reference sequence). The ends were cut back, 3 bases at V and 0 bases at J, with 15 bases in the middle. This CDR3 has 17 amino acids. The CDR3 region has the DNA TGTGCCAGCAGCCACCGGGGGGGGTCCCTCTCTGGAAACACCATATATTTT. Its translation is CASSHRGGSLSGNTIYF.

The CDR3: CASSLEQYNYGYTF. CDR3 nucleotides: TGTGCCAGCAGCTTAGAACAGTATAACTATGGCTACACCTTC. The chain carries TRBV7-9 and TRBJ1-2; D gene unclear. There are 14 residues in the CDR3. The germline V gene has CDR1 SEHNR and CDR2 FQNEAQ (reference sequence). Trimming shortened V by 1 base and J by 1 base, and 7 bases separated the two germline ends.

The chain joins TRBV19 to TRBJ1-3; perhaps TRBD1 as D (6 bases). CDR1 is LNHDA, CDR2 SQIVND, per germline (reference sequence). This CDR3 has 15 amino acids. V dropped 7 bases and J dropped 1 base, with 14 bases sitting between them. The CDR3: CASTASGVSGNTIYF. The CDR3 DNA sequence: TGTGCCAGTACCGCCTCAGGGGTTTCTGGAAACACCATATATTTT.

This chain uses TRBV28 with TRBJ1-3, with a weak D call TRBD1 (6 bases). There are 15 residues in the CDR3. Germline V CDR1 and CDR2: MDHEN, SYDVKM. V shed 5 bases and J shed 3 bases, with 14 bases lying between them. The CDR3 here is CASSLTGSGGNTIYF. The CDR3 nucleotides read TGTGCCAGCAGTCTTACAGGGTCGGGTGGAAACACCATATATTTT.

The rearrangement links TRBV19 to TRBJ1-2; D may be TRBD1 (6 bases). The V and J ends lost 10 bases and 0 bases respectively, with 18 bases between them. The germline gives CDR1 LNHDA, CDR2 SQIVND (reference sequence). The CDR3 has 15 amino acids. The CDR3 is CATGPTGGANYGYTF. In DNA form, the CDR3 reads TGTGCCACAGGCCCGACGGGGGGCGCTAACTATGGCTACACCTTC.

This chain links TRBV11-2 with TRBJ2-1, with 10 positions matching TRBD2. Unmatched junction bases numbered 5, after V lost 2 bases and J lost 1 base. The CDR3 is 17 residues long. Germline lookup yields CDR1 SGHAT and CDR2 FQNNGV. The CDR3 region is CASSLRTSGVSYNEQFF. The CDR3 DNA follows: TGTGCCAGCAGCTTAAGAACTAGCGGGGTTTCCTACAATGAGCAGTTCTTC.

This clone was seen only once. This chain joins TRBV5-1 and TRBJ2-2, with D unresolved. Germline CDR1 SGHRS, CDR2 YFSETQ. V lost 2 bases and J 0 bases, leaving 8 bases between the germline ends. The CDR3 extends over 15 amino acids. The CDR3 sequence is CASSLVAANTGELFF. For the CDR3, the DNA is TGCGCCAGCAGCTTAGTGGCTGCGAACACCGGGGAGCTGTTTTTT. Together with reference TRBV5-1 and TRBJ2-2, the CDR3 gives the full variable domain: KAGVTQTPRYLIKTRGQQVTLSCSPISGHRSVSWYQQTPGQGLQFLFEYFSETQRNKGNFPGRFSGRQFSNSRSEMNVSTLELGDSALYLCASSLVAANTGELFFGEGSRLTVL.

The CDR3 sequence is CASSSAGEGSEKLFF. CDR3 nucleotides: TGTGCCAGCAGCTCGGCGGGGGAGGGGAGTGAAAAACTGTTTTTT. The chain uses TRBV5-4 and TRBJ1-4, with D possibly being TRBD1 (5 bases). Germline V gene lookup returns CDR1 SGHNT and CDR2 YYREEE (reference sequence). The CDR3 is 15 residues long. Trimming cost V 3 bases and J 7 bases, with 16 bases left between them.

This clone was seen repeatedly, ten times or more. The rearrangement joins TRBV4-1 to TRBJ1-1; D gene uncertain. The CDR3 is 13 amino acids. The germline CDR1 and CDR2 sequences are MGHRA and YSYEKL. V gave up 4 bases and J gave up 11 bases, with 17 bases separating them. DNA for the CDR3: TGCGCCAGCAGCCCCGGATGGGCAGCTGGGGCTTTCTTT. Translation gives CASSPGWAAGAFF.

The CDR3 DNA is TGTGCCAGCAGCGTAGCGGGGTCCGAGCAGTACTTC. Its translation is CASSVAGSEQYF. V is TRBV9 and J is TRBJ2-7; D is possibly TRBD2 (5 bases). CDR1 and CDR2 from the germline V gene are SGDLS and YYNGEE. V was trimmed by 0 bases and J by 6 bases, leaving 7 bases between them. The CDR3 runs 12 residues.

The chain carries TRBV3-1 (or the pseudogene TRBV3-2) and TRBJ1-1; possible D gene TRBD1, 5 bases. Trimming cost V 5 bases and J 2 bases, with 9 bases left between them. This CDR3 region has 13 residues. Germline loops: CDR1 LGHDT, CDR2 YNNKEL (reference sequence). CDR3 loop: CASSVGLNTEAFF. DNA for the CDR3: TGTGCCAGCAGCGTGGGGCTTAACACTGAAGCTTTCTTT.

The chain has TRBV4-2 and TRBJ2-1, with 14 bases lining up with TRBD2. CDR3 size: 19 residues. J gave up 6 bases and V 1 base, and 11 bases lay outside the gene matches. Germline V lookup: CDR1 LGHNA, CDR2 YNFKEQ. Written as DNA, the CDR3 is TGTGCCAGCAGCCAAGCCTGGTATCCAGGACTAGCGGGAGGCAATGAGCAGTTCTTC. It codes for CASSQAWYPGLAGGNEQFF.

This chain links TRBV30 with TRBJ2-3; weak D call: TRBD2 (5 bases). Germline assignment: CDR1 GTSNPN and CDR2 SVGIG (reference sequence). Trimming stripped 1 base from V and 6 bases from J, with 17 bases between. The CDR3 is made up of 15 amino acids. The CDR3 protein is CAWSGWERRRDTQYF. CDR3 DNA sequence: TGTGCCTGGAGTGGTTGGGAGCGGAGGAGGGATACGCAGTATTTT.

This clone was seen more than once but under ten times. This chain uses TRBV6-6 with TRBJ1-5; TRBD1 agrees at 7 bases. V was pared by 2 bases and J by 7 bases, with 8 bases of the junction left unmatched. This CDR3 comprises 15 residues. Germline lookup yields CDR1 MNHNY and CDR2 SVGAGI (reference sequence). The CDR3 DNA is TGTGCCAGCAGTTACCAACGACAGGGTGGCCAGCCCCAGCATTTT. The encoded protein is CASSYQRQGGQPQHF.

The V call is TRBV5-1, the J call TRBJ1-2; 9 nucleotides align to TRBD1. Trimming took 4 bases from V and 0 from J; bases not matched to a gene: 10. The CDR3 is 17 amino acids. Per germline, CDR1 SGHRS and CDR2 YFSETQ. This chain's CDR3 is CASSHTGTGFSNYGYTF. In DNA form, the CDR3 reads TGCGCCAGCAGCCACACCGGGACAGGGTTCTCTAACTATGGCTACACCTTC. The variable domain in full, completed from reference TRBV5-1 and TRBJ1-2, reads KAGVTQTPRYLIKTRGQQVTLSCSPISGHRSVSWYQQTPGQGLQFLFEYFSETQRNKGNFPGRFSGRQFSNSRSEMNVSTLELGDSALYLCASSHTGTGFSNYGYTFGSGTRLTVV.

The genes are TRBV5-6 and TRBJ2-5, with TRBD1 matching 7 bases. The V segment lost 3 bases and the J segment 1 base; nucleotides outside the gene matches: 6. The CDR3 length is 15 residues. Germline loops: CDR1 SGHDT, CDR2 YYEEEE. CDR3 DNA sequence: TGTGCCAGCAGCTCGCTCGACAGGGTCCAAGAGACCCAGTACTTC. It translates to CASSSLDRVQETQYF.

CDR3 DNA: TGTGCCAGTAGTAAAAGTCCCCTAGGAGGCTACACCTTC. Amino acids: CASSKSPLGGYTF. The chain links TRBV19 to TRBJ1-2; D not certain. Germline CDR1 is LNHDA and CDR2 is SQIVND (reference sequence). This CDR3 is 13 amino acids long. V gave up 4 bases and J gave up 8 bases, with 14 bases separating them.